Listed below are T cell receptor beta chains from one sample, sequenced in a study of cytomegalovirus exposure and HLA in healthy donors. Generated by immunoSEQ multiplex PCR, the TCRdb table keeps only in-frame clones and is missing some. The sample includes 95,000 to 150,000 clones, around 74% of them seen just once. The sequenced material came from PBMCs. Source of these receptors: a man between 60 and 75 years old in good health and CMV-seropositive. CDR3s include the opening cysteine and the closing phenylalanine or tryptophan. D genes are given only for firm matches. The size of a clone is reported for some rows only, either as once, few or many, or as a class for expanded clones.

D | size | J | V | CDR3 | DNA
TRBD1 | - | TRBJ2-3 | TRBV7-9 | CASSRDRGPDTQYF | TGTGCCAGCAGCCGCGACAGGGGCCCAGATACGCAGTATTTT
- | - | TRBJ2-1 | TRBV19 | CARGGAEQFF | TGTGCCAGGGGGGGGGCTGAGCAGTTCTTC
TRBD2 | - | TRBJ2-7 | TRBV30 | CAFSGTRGRYEQYF | TGTGCCTTTTCCGGGACTAGGGGTCGGTACGAGCAGTACTTC
TRBD1 | - | TRBJ1-1 | TRBV28 | CASHVQGAKTEAFF | TGTGCCAGCCACGTACAGGGGGCGAAAACTGAAGCTTTCTTT
TRBD2 | once | TRBJ2-3 | TRBV4-1 | CASSQEAGGQVDTQYF | TGCGCCAGCAGCCAAGAGGCGGGGGGGCAGGTAGATACGCAGTATTTT
TRBD1 | few | TRBJ2-2 | TRBV7-3 | CASSRGTGLTGELFF | TGTGCCAGCAGCCGGGGGACAGGGCTCACCGGGGAGCTGTTTTTT
- | - | TRBJ1-2 | TRBV27 | CASSLSFGHYGYTF | TGTGCCAGCAGTTTATCGTTCGGTCACTATGGCTACACCTTC
- | - | TRBJ1-2 | TRBV5-1 | CASTKDRNYGYTF | TGCGCCAGCACCAAAGACAGAAACTATGGCTACACCTTC
TRBD1 | - | TRBJ2-2 | TRBV2 | CASSFRGQGAFNTGELFF | TGTGCCAGCAGTTTTAGGGGACAGGGGGCTTTCAACACCGGGGAGCTGTTTTTT
- | once | TRBJ1-2 | TRBV7-9 | CASSFVPTGRNYGYTF | TGTGCCAGCAGCTTTGTGCCGACAGGACGCAACTATGGCTACACCTTC
TRBD2 | - | TRBJ2-1 | TRBV6-1 | CASSELAGGFF | TGTGCCAGCAGTGAACTAGCGGGTGGGTTCTTC
- | - | TRBJ2-2 | TRBV9 | CASSVVTGHTGELFF | TGTGCCAGCAGCGTAGTAACAGGACACACCGGGGAGCTGTTTTTT
- | few | TRBJ1-2 | TRBV2 | CVGGGTNYGYTF | TGTGTCGGGGGGGGTACTAACTATGGCTACACCTTC
TRBD1 | - | TRBJ2-5 | TRBV5-1 | CASSSGQVQETQYF | TGCGCCAGCAGTTCGGGACAGGTTCAAGAGACCCAGTACTTC
- | - | TRBJ2-1 | TRBV29-1 | CSVGQLNEQFF | TGCAGCGTTGGACAGCTCAATGAGCAGTTCTTC
TRBD1 | - | TRBJ1-2 | TRBV19 | CASSIDLYRFTTGEANYGYTF | TGTGCCAGTAGTATAGACCTCTATCGGTTTACAACAGGGGAGGCTAACTATGGCTACACCTTC
TRBD2 | - | TRBJ2-7 | TRBV5-1 | CASTTGGGKSSYEQYF | TGCGCCAGCACCACCGGGGGGGGGAAAAGCTCCTACGAGCAGTACTTC
- | - | TRBJ2-7 | TRBV7-2 | CASSPNAWYEQYF | TGTGCCAGCAGCCCTAATGCCTGGTACGAGCAGTACTTC
TRBD1 | - | TRBJ1-5 | TRBV6-5 | CASSYLGQANQPQHF | TGTGCCAGCAGTTACCTGGGACAGGCGAATCAGCCCCAGCATTTT
TRBD2 | - | TRBJ2-3 | TRBV27 | CASSPPPGLAGAEDTQYF | TGTGCCAGCAGCCCCCCCCCGGGACTAGCGGGAGCGGAGGATACGCAGTATTTT
- | - | TRBJ1-5 | TRBV21-1 | CASSTTGGQPQHF | TGTGCCAGCAGCACTACAGGGGGTCAGCCCCAGCATTTT
- | - | TRBJ2-5 | TRBV28 | CASSTVLGRGETQYF | TGTGCCAGCAGCACGGTACTGGGCCGGGGAGAGACCCAGTACTTC
- | - | TRBJ1-1 | TRBV18 | CASSQHPDTEAFF | TGTGCCAGCTCACAACACCCCGACACTGAAGCTTTCTTT
TRBD2 | - | TRBJ2-5 | TRBV4-1 | CASSQVRASGSPETQYF | TGCGCCAGCAGCCAAGTAAGGGCTAGCGGGAGTCCGGAGACCCAGTACTTC
TRBD1 | once | TRBJ2-7 | TRBV10-3 | CAISGDRFSYEQYF | TGTGCCATCAGTGGGGACAGGTTCTCCTACGAGCAGTACTTC
- | - | TRBJ1-2 | TRBV7-3 | CASSDSGVGYTF | TGTGCCAGCAGCGACTCAGGGGTTGGCTACACCTTC
TRBD1 | - | TRBJ2-1 | TRBV18 | CASSPLVGQDAYNEQFF | TGTGCCAGCTCACCTCTTGTTGGACAGGATGCCTACAATGAGCAGTTCTTC
- | few | TRBJ1-1 | TRBV21-1 | CASSKLGGRTEAFF | TGTGCCAGCAGCAAACTGGGGGGGCGAACTGAAGCTTTCTTT
- | - | TRBJ2-5 | TRBV2 | CASGRTERNFQQYF | TGTGCCAGCGGAAGGACAGAAAGAAACTTCCAGCAGTACTTC
- | - | TRBJ1-1 | TRBV19 | CASSMDWILMNTEAFF | TGTGCCAGTAGTATGGACTGGATCCTCATGAACACTGAAGCTTTCTTT
TRBD2 | - | TRBJ2-1 | TRBV30 | CAWSKPGLAGGHYNEQFF | TGTGCCTGGAGCAAACCGGGACTAGCGGGGGGGCACTACAATGAGCAGTTCTTC
TRBD2 | - | TRBJ2-7 | TRBV5-1 | CASSLAGSIAGGSSYEQYF | TGCGCCAGCAGCTTGGCAGGGTCGATAGCGGGGGGGAGCTCCTACGAGCAGTACTTC
TRBD1 | - | TRBJ1-2 | TRBV28 | CASSLTQGADGYTF | TGTGCCAGCAGTCTTACACAGGGGGCGGATGGCTACACCTTC
TRBD1 | - | TRBJ2-2 | TRBV11-1 | CASRGQGVTGELFF | TGTGCCAGCAGGGGACAGGGGGTCACCGGGGAGCTGTTTTTT
- | - | TRBJ1-4 | TRBV28 | CASSQTAGGVEKLFF | TGTGCCAGCAGCCAAACTGCGGGGGGGGTAGAAAAACTGTTTTTT
TRBD1 | once | TRBJ1-1 | TRBV5-1 | CASSWAGGSVNTEAFF | TGCGCCAGCAGCTGGGCAGGGGGCTCGGTGAACACTGAAGCTTTCTTT
- | - | TRBJ2-5 | TRBV5-1 | CASSLGDQGQVETQYF | TGCGCCAGCAGCTTAGGAGACCAGGGGCAGGTCGAGACCCAGTACTTC
TRBD1 | once | TRBJ1-5 | TRBV30 | CAWSVRSGQGNQPQHF | TGTGCCTGGAGTGTACGGTCCGGACAGGGCAATCAGCCCCAGCATTTT
TRBD1 | - | TRBJ1-2 | TRBV29-1 | CSVEVQGAGYGYTF | TGCAGCGTTGAAGTACAGGGGGCAGGCTATGGCTACACCTTC
TRBD2 | - | TRBJ2-1 | TRBV10-1 | CASSGTSGANYNEQFF | TGCGCCAGCAGTGGGACTAGCGGGGCTAACTACAATGAGCAGTTCTTC
- | - | TRBJ1-1 | TRBV9 | CASSDPRGNTEAFF | TGTGCCAGCAGCGACCCCCGCGGGAACACTGAAGCTTTCTTT
- | - | TRBJ2-1 | TRBV29-1 | CSVVSASSSRNEQFF | TGCAGCGTTGTGTCTGCCTCAAGCTCGCGCAATGAGCAGTTCTTC
TRBD1 | - | TRBJ1-1 | TRBV7-2 | CASSFTGGGTEAFF | TGTGCCAGCAGCTTTACAGGGGGGGGGACTGAAGCTTTCTTT
TRBD1 | - | TRBJ2-7 | TRBV6-6 | CASSSLDRGEQYF | TGTGCCAGCAGTTCCCTGGACAGGGGCGAGCAGTACTTC
- | - | TRBJ1-1 | TRBV9 | CASSQDLTGIETEAFF | TGTGCCAGCAGCCAAGACCTTACAGGGATCGAAACTGAAGCTTTCTTT
TRBD2 | once | TRBJ2-5 | TRBV2 | CASRGQGTSGGGKYQETQYF | TGTGCCAGCAGGGGACAGGGGACTAGCGGGGGGGGCAAGTACCAAGAGACCCAGTACTTC
- | - | TRBJ1-3 | TRBV7-9 | CASSLVGYSGNTIYF | TGTGCCAGCAGCTTAGTCGGGTACTCTGGAAACACCATATATTTT
TRBD1 | - | TRBJ1-4 | TRBV5-1 | CASSLSGTGDEKLFF | TGCGCCAGCAGCTTGTCCGGGACAGGTGATGAAAAACTGTTTTTT
TRBD2 | - | TRBJ2-3 | TRBV18 | CASSPRNSGKDTQYF | TGTGCCAGCTCACCACGGAATAGCGGGAAAGATACGCAGTATTTT
TRBD1 | few | TRBJ2-1 | TRBV5-1 | CASKGQGVYNEQFF | TGCGCCAGCAAGGGACAGGGTGTATACAATGAGCAGTTCTTC
- | few | TRBJ1-3 | TRBV10-1 | CASGGDRGNTIYF | TGCGCCAGCGGAGGGGACCGAGGAAACACCATATATTTT
- | - | TRBJ2-7 | TRBV6-5 | CASSYGGNYEQYF | TGTGCCAGCAGTTACGGCGGAAACTACGAGCAGTACTTC
TRBD2 | - | TRBJ2-5 | TRBV11-2 | CASSHGASGGAWETQYF | TGTGCCAGCAGCCACGGAGCTAGCGGGGGGGCCTGGGAGACCCAGTACTTC
TRBD2 | - | TRBJ2-3 | TRBV28 | CASSRWRGGDTQYF | TGTGCCAGCAGTCGCTGGAGGGGAGGGGATACGCAGTATTTT
TRBD2 | few | TRBJ2-7 | TRBV6-5 | CASRWTSGFYEQYF | TGTGCCAGCAGGTGGACTAGCGGGTTCTACGAGCAGTACTTC
TRBD2 | - | TRBJ2-7 | TRBV5-1 | CASSPFPGTSDEKYF | TGCGCCAGCAGCCCATTCCCCGGGACTAGCGACGAAAAGTACTTC